The 10 T cell receptor beta chains given below trace back to one sample, sequenced in a study of glioma-infiltrating T cells (TCRdb year 2016). The instrument was an Illumina MiSeq. TCR alpha and beta CDR3 regions were amplified with the iRepertoire nested amplicon-rescue multiplex PCR (arm-PCR) platform from RNA. TCRdb trimmed the raw reads at Q25, called clones with MiXCR and kept productive beta chains. Each entry is one CDR3 protein sequence, shown with its most common DNA and genes. Across this sample there are some 18,000 distinct CDR3 sequences, with about 62% seen only once. Around 42% of the sample is in the top ten clones. The sequencing sample was made of glioma tissue, nonneoplastic brain tissue, or PBMCs (not recorded which). These TCRs come from a human donor with low-grade glioma or glioblastoma, undergoing nonglioma brain surgery, or in good health (not recorded which).

The table lists this clonotype with many counts. V and J are TRBV12-3 or TRBV12-4 and TRBJ2-5; D is uncertain. The V end lost 1 base, the J end lost 4 bases, and 7 bases lay between the germline ends. The length of the CDR3 is 13 residues. CDR3 region: CASSLGEAETQYF. CDR3 DNA sequence: TGTGCCAGCAGTTTAGGAGAGGCAGAGACCCAGTACTTC.

Comment on this clonotype: The junction differs from germline at one of its ends, possibly a read error. The chain uses TRBV6-6 and TRBJ2-1; 8 bases agree with TRBD2. CDR1 is MNHNY and CDR2 is SVGAGI in the germline V gene (reference sequence). This CDR3 region has 14 residues. CDR3 DNA sequence: TGTGACAGCAGTCTCTGGCGGGAGGAGAATGAGCAGTTCTTC. It codes for CDSSLWREENEQFF.

This clonotype was observed a few times. The chain employs TRBV12-3 or TRBV12-4 and TRBJ2-1; 7 bases are a match to TRBD2. The trim removed 3 bases at V and 6 bases at J, leaving 2 bases unmatched. The CDR3 covers 13 residues. CDR3 sequence: CASSFGGGNEQFF. The CDR3 nucleotides are TGTGCCAGCAGTTTTGGCGGGGGCAATGAGCAGTTCTTC.

This chain links TRBV20-1 with TRBJ2-1; D call uncertain. The CDR3 spans 15 residues. Deletions cut 3 bases from V and 5 bases from J, with 17 bases between. Germline V gives CDR1 DFQATT, CDR2 SNEGSKA (reference sequence). For the CDR3, the DNA is TGCAGTGCTAGCGCGTGGGCCGGCGGAAACAATGAGCAGTTCTTC. Translated, it gives CSASAWAGGNNEQFF.

The chain employs TRBV6-2 or TRBV6-3 and TRBJ1-3; maybe TRBD1 (6 bases). The germline CDR1 and CDR2 sequences are MNHEY and SVGEGT. CDR3 length equals 17 residues. V gave up 2 bases and J gave up 0 bases, with 14 bases separating them. CDR3: CASSYPGQTSSGNTIYF. CDR3 nucleotides: TGTGCCAGCAGTTACCCTGGACAGACGAGCTCTGGAAACACCATATATTTT.

Turning to this clonotype: This sequence may be a read error, since a much larger clone differs from it by one base. The V and J genes are TRBV29-1 and TRBJ2-7, with D perhaps TRBD2 (6 bases). Trimming left V 7 bases short and J 5 bases short, with 21 bases between. CDR3 size: 14 residues. Per germline, CDR1 SQVTM and CDR2 ANQGSEA. CDR3 in amino acids: CSASGDASWNEQYF. The DNA for the CDR3 is TGCAGCGCGTCGGGGGATGCTTCATGGAACGAGCAGTACTTC.

This clonotype was seen a few times. The DNA for the CDR3 is TGCAGTGCGATAACACTGAACACTGAAGCTTTCTTT. The encoded protein is CSAITLNTEAFF. V and J are TRBV20-1 and TRBJ1-1; D is ambiguous. The CDR3 length is 12 residues. Germline lookup yields CDR1 DFQATT and CDR2 SNEGSKA (reference sequence). Between the trimmed V and J ends, which lost 6 bases and 0 bases, there was a span of 8 bases.

Concerning this clonotype itself: One junction end disagrees with the germline gene, perhaps due to a read error. The chain uses TRBV5-4 and TRBJ1-6; D remains ambiguous. There are 13 residues in the CDR3. Germline lookup yields CDR1 SGHNT and CDR2 YYREEE (reference sequence). The CDR3 reads CASSLGPNSALHF. DNA of the CDR3: TGTGCCAGCAGCTTAGGGCCTAATTCAGCCCTCCACTTT.

Worth noting for this clonotype: Relative to the germline gene, one junction end is altered; a read error may explain this. This chain joins TRBV6-1 and TRBJ2-1, with 8 nucleotides matching TRBD1. Germline V lookup: CDR1 MNHNS, CDR2 SASEGT. There are 18 residues in the CDR3. The CDR3 nucleotides are TGTGCCAGCAGAGAAGGGACAGGCACTAGGAGCTCCTACAATGAGCAGTTCTTC. Amino acids: CASREGTGTRSSYNEQFF.

This clonotype was counted many times. The CDR3 DNA sequence: TGCAGTGCTCAGACAGCTTATAGCAATCAGCCCCAGCATTTT. As protein: CSAQTAYSNQPQHF. The V and J genes are TRBV20-1 and TRBJ1-5; perhaps TRBD1 as D (5 bases). Germline V gene sequence: CDR1 DFQATT, CDR2 SNEGSKA (reference sequence). The CDR3 runs 14 residues. Trimming pared 5 bases from V and 0 bases from J, leaving 11 bases between.